These 20 T cell receptor beta chains came from one sample sequenced in a study of T cell changes during pregnancy in multiple sclerosis. Profiled with immunoSEQ multiplex PCR; TCRdb holds only in-frame clones, not every one. There are about 110,000 clones in the sample; around 92% occur only once, and roughly 1.5% lies in the top ten. The specimen comprised peripheral blood, sampled after pregnancy. The receptors derive from a female donor with multiple sclerosis, enrolled in a pregnancy study.

For the CDR3, the DNA is TGTGCCAGCAGCGCAGACCTGCAGGGGGCCGGCGGATACGAGCAGTACTTC. It yields the protein CASSADLQGAGGYEQYF. The chain joins TRBV9 to TRBJ2-7; TRBD1 agrees at 8 bases. The CDR3 contains 17 residues. J was trimmed by 4 bases and V by 3 bases; bases with no gene match: 15. Germline V gene sequence: CDR1 SGDLS, CDR2 YYNGEE. The full variable domain, with the rest looked up from reference TRBV9 and TRBJ2-7, is DSGVTQTPKHLITATGQRVTLRCSPRSGDLSVYWYQQSLDQGLQFLIQYYNGEERAKGNILERFSAQQFPDLHSELNLSSLELGDSALYFCASSADLQGAGGYEQYFGPGTRLTVT.

This chain joins TRBV5-1 and TRBJ1-1, with D hard to call. CDR1 SGHRS and CDR2 YFSETQ come from the germline V gene. Deletions cut 1 base from V and 4 bases from J, with 14 bases between. The CDR3 extends over 15 amino acids. The CDR3 DNA sequence: TGCGCCAGCAGCTTGACCGGCATGGCGGGCACTGAAGCTTTCTTT. Translated, it gives CASSLTGMAGTEAFF.

This clone was picked up a small number of times. This chain connects TRBV6-5 to TRBJ1-1; 9 bases fit TRBD1. Trimming removed 2 bases from V and 3 bases from J; junction bases left unmatched: 7. Germline V gene data show CDR1 as MNHEY and CDR2 as SVGAGI. The CDR3 spans 16 residues. The CDR3 loop is CASSYRLTGGDTEAFF. CDR3 nucleotide sequence: TGTGCCAGCAGTTACCGGTTGACAGGGGGGGACACTGAAGCTTTCTTT.

This CDR3 reads CASSGGKVGDRDSYEQYF. The CDR3 DNA follows: TGTGCCAGCAGCGGAGGTAAAGTTGGGGACAGGGACTCTTACGAGCAGTACTTC. The chain combines TRBV9 with TRBJ2-7; 9 positions agree with TRBD1. CDR1 and CDR2 from the germline V gene are SGDLS and YYNGEE. The junction had 17 bases not matched to a gene; V was cut back by 3 bases and J by 4 bases. The CDR3 covers 18 residues.

J is TRBJ1-1 and V is TRBV30, with a tentative D call TRBD1 (5 bases). The ends were cut back, 0 bases at V and 0 bases at J, with 11 bases in the middle. CDR3 length equals 15 residues. Per the germline V gene, CDR1 is GTSNPN and CDR2 is SVGIG (reference sequence). The DNA for the CDR3 is TGTGCCTGGAGTGTGATCGGGGGTATGAACACTGAAGCTTTCTTT. Its translation: CAWSVIGGMNTEAFF.

V usage is TRBV30 and J usage is TRBJ1-5, with D possibly matching TRBD1 (5 bases). The CDR3 consists of 13 residues. CDR1 and CDR2 (germline): GTSNPN, SVGIG (reference sequence). V dropped 4 bases and J dropped 2 bases, with 9 bases sitting between them. The CDR3 coding sequence is TGTGCCTGGAATTCGGGGGGCAATCAGCCCCAGCATTTT. Amino acid sequence: CAWNSGGNQPQHF.

V gene TRBV6-1 combines with J gene TRBJ1-5; 7 bases agree with TRBD1. The CDR3 runs 14 residues. Germline V gives CDR1 MNHNS, CDR2 SASEGT. V gave up 3 bases and J gave up 9 bases; unmatched junction bases: 8. The CDR3 loop is CASSDYRGLGPQHF. Here the CDR3 DNA reads TGTGCCAGCAGTGATTACAGGGGCTTAGGGCCCCAGCATTTT.

The chain joins TRBV19 to TRBJ2-5; 8 nucleotides align to TRBD1. J lost 5 bases, V lost 8 bases, and 7 bases had no gene match. Per germline, CDR1 LNHDA and CDR2 SQIVND (reference sequence). CDR3 length equals 13 residues. For the CDR3, the DNA is TGTGCCAGTTCGGACAGGGTTGTTGAGACCCAGTACTTC. Translating gives CASSDRVVETQYF.

This rearrangement joins TRBV11-2 to TRBJ2-7, with 10 bases that match TRBD2. CDR3 length equals 14 residues. V gave up 5 bases and J gave up 1 base; unmatched junction bases: 2. Germline V CDR1 and CDR2: SGHAT, FQNNGV. The CDR3 protein is CASSPTSGSYEQYF. CDR3 coding DNA: TGTGCCAGCAGCCCGACTAGCGGGTCCTACGAGCAGTACTTC.

The chain has TRBV7-3 and TRBJ1-1, with D uncertain. The CDR3 covers 15 residues. Per the germline V gene, CDR1 is SGHTA and CDR2 is FQGTGA. The V and J ends lost 4 bases and 0 bases respectively, with 12 bases between them. Here the CDR3 DNA reads TGTGCCAGCAGCTCGAACGGAGGGATGAACACTGAAGCTTTCTTT. This encodes CASSSNGGMNTEAFF.

J is TRBJ1-2 and V is TRBV30; D is possibly TRBD1 (5 bases). The germline V gene encodes CDR1 GTSNPN and CDR2 SVGIG (reference sequence). This CDR3 is built from 13 residues. V was trimmed by 7 bases and J by 4 bases, leaving 16 bases between them. The CDR3 reads CASAGMGGYGYTF. The CDR3 coding sequence is TGTGCCTCGGCTGGGATGGGGGGCTATGGCTACACCTTC.

This chain links TRBV2 with TRBJ1-4; 8 nucleotides align to TRBD1. The ends lost 5 bases at V and 10 bases at J; junction bases unmatched: 12. The CDR3 runs 15 residues. Germline lookup yields CDR1 SNHLY and CDR2 FYNNEI. This CDR3 is CASSPTDREIGKLFF. The CDR3 DNA is TGTGCCAGCAGTCCGACGGACAGGGAGATCGGAAAACTGTTTTTT.

The J gene is TRBJ2-5, the V gene TRBV5-1; the match to TRBD1 covers 8 bases. The CDR3 covers 15 residues. With 2 bases clipped from V and 3 bases from J, the junction kept 6 bases outside the gene matches. The germline gives CDR1 SGHRS, CDR2 YFSETQ. The CDR3 loop is CASSFDQGAKETQYF. The CDR3 DNA reads as TGCGCCAGCAGCTTCGACCAGGGGGCTAAAGAGACCCAGTACTTC.

The chain combines TRBV11-1 with TRBJ1-2, with 8 bases identical to TRBD1. V was clipped by 5 bases and J by 2 bases; unmatched bases: 4. Germline V gene data show CDR1 as SGHAT and CDR2 as FQDESV (reference sequence). The CDR3 has 14 amino acids. Here the CDR3 reads CASSPGGVNYGYTF. The CDR3 DNA is TGTGCCAGCAGCCCAGGGGGCGTAAACTATGGCTACACCTTC.

The genes are TRBV5-1 and TRBJ2-1; TRBD1 aligns across 8 bases. Germline CDR1 reads SGHRS; CDR2 reads YFSETQ. The V segment lost 4 bases and the J segment 9 bases; nucleotides outside the gene matches: 9. CDR3 length: 14 amino acids. CDR3 protein: CASSPDRVRGEQFF. CDR3 nucleotides: TGCGCCAGCAGCCCGGACAGGGTCAGGGGTGAGCAGTTCTTC.

The chain combines TRBV18 with TRBJ2-3, with D possibly being TRBD2 (5 bases). The CDR3 totals 13 residues. Deletions cut 2 bases from V and 5 bases from J, with 8 bases between. CDR1 is KGHSH, CDR2 LQKENI, per germline. CDR3 bases: TGTGCCAGCTCACCATTTGCGGGAGATACGCAGTATTTT. Residues: CASSPFAGDTQYF.

CDR3 loop: CASSPFITDRDNEQFF. In nucleotides, the CDR3 is TGTGCCAGCTCACCATTCATTACGGACAGGGACAATGAGCAGTTCTTC. This chain joins TRBV18 and TRBJ2-1, with TRBD1 matching over 8 bases. The ends lost 2 bases at V and 5 bases at J; junction bases unmatched: 8. Germline V gives CDR1 KGHSH, CDR2 LQKENI. The CDR3 covers 16 residues.

V is TRBV7-6 and J is TRBJ2-2; the D is unclear. Trimming removed 5 bases at V and 6 bases at J, with 7 bases between. Per the germline V gene, CDR1 is SGHVS and CDR2 is FNYEAQ. This CDR3 spans 12 amino acids. The CDR3 coding sequence is TGTGCCAGCAGCCCAGGCCCCGGGGAGCTGTTTTTT. Translated, it gives CASSPGPGELFF.

The V gene is TRBV4-1, the J gene TRBJ2-2, with D perhaps TRBD2 (6 bases). The CDR3 runs 18 residues. Trimming shortened V by 4 bases and J by 4 bases, and 22 bases separated the two germline ends. Germline loops: CDR1 MGHRA, CDR2 YSYEKL. The CDR3 here is CASSPMNGVAGFTGELFF. The CDR3 DNA sequence: TGCGCCAGCAGCCCCATGAACGGTGTCGCGGGGTTCACCGGGGAGCTGTTTTTT.

V gene TRBV14 combines with J gene TRBJ2-7; 9 bases agree with TRBD2. V was clipped by 0 bases and J by 0 bases; unmatched bases: 3. The CDR3 is 16 amino acids. In germline, CDR1 is SGHDN, CDR2 FVKESK. Here the CDR3 reads CASSQDLAGLSYEQYF. CDR3 nucleotide sequence: TGTGCCAGCAGCCAAGATCTAGCGGGGCTCTCCTACGAGCAGTACTTC.